This T cell receptor beta chain is drawn from a study of blood T cell repertoires in COVID-19. The length of the CDR3 is 13 residues. The germline gives CDR1 MGHRA, CDR2 YSYEKL. V dropped 4 bases and J dropped 3 bases, with 10 bases sitting between them. The data were produced by immunoSEQ multiplex PCR, yet TCRdb's version contains in-frame clones alone and is incomplete. The sample contains about 160,000 clones, around 82% of which appear only once. The specimen sequenced was PBMCs or T cells enriched from blood (not recorded which). The receptor was isolated from a man aged 40-49 years who had recovered from COVID-19. The V gene is TRBV4-1, the J gene TRBJ2-7; D ambiguous. The CDR3 spells CASSPLVSYEQYV. In DNA, the CDR3 is TGCGCCAGCAGCCCCCTGGTGAGCTACGAGCAGTACGTC.